This section outlines one T cell receptor (beta chain) sequence together with its context. This clone was seen many times. Its antigen is still unknown. The read ends 3 residues before the CDR3 terminus; that terminus is restored from the germline J gene. Predominantly Caucasian heritage was noted among both the CVID patients and the healthy controls. Heparinized peripheral whole blood samples of about 5 to 8 ml were obtained from each donor. Genomic DNA from adults with common variable immune deficiency (CVID) and from healthy adult controls was the source for sequencing TCRbeta CDR3 repertoires. The control group comprised approximately 22 healthy adult volunteers, roughly 12 female and approximately ten male, aged about 20 to 70 years with a mean age of roughly 34. Diluted blood was density-centrifuged over Hypaque 1077 or Ficoll-Paque to isolate peripheral blood mononuclear cells. Genomic DNA was extracted from unsorted mononuclear cells by Qiagen column purification or by a centrifugation-based method.

Equivalent amounts of genomic DNA from CVID and control samples were used as sequencing input. For every sample, a 60 bp segment covering the rearranged TCRbeta CDR3 region was amplified and then sequenced. The immunoSEQ assay, a bias-corrected multiplex PCR combined with high-throughput sequencing, was used to amplify TCRbeta. For the original study's pipeline: Every unique nucleotide sequence counted as a clone and was annotated with V, D and J genes, copy number and frequency. Sequences were labeled productive if in frame, and non-productive if out of frame or containing stop codons. As previously described, Shannon's entropy was used to calculate clonality. Mean CDR3 Kyte-Doolittle hydropathy was derived from the predicted amino acid sequences of productive clones. Scaled V gene usage was hierarchically clustered using Manhattan distance and complete linkage with the R hclust function. Sharing of clones by CDR3 amino acid sequence was evaluated by resampling 12 repertoires per group over 100 rounds. The repertoires were searched for 70 published EBV-specific and roughly 230 published CMV-specific TCRbeta sequences. A couple of CVID samples that yielded fewer than 10,000 sequences were excluded from the analysis, so roughly 42 CVID repertoires were retained. TCRdb took this table from immuneACCESS and kept in-frame rearrangements with V and J called. Such tables lack part of the clones; where checked against another copy, unresolved V genes explain under half of the gap, and the rest is unexplained. V, J and clone size reflect that table, while D and trimming were determined from the DNA. For this sample the table reports about 35,000 clones, with no clone seen just once. The ten largest clonotypes hold roughly 3.2% of the sample.

The CDR3 contains 14 residues, cysteine and phenylalanine counted. Part of the CDR3 DNA is given, 33 bases translated from base 1. Trimming takes 8 bases from V and 6 bases from J, and the germline ends sit 18 bases apart. CDR1 SNHLY and CDR2 FYNNEI were looked up in the germline V gene. These data are taken from a study of T cell clonality in common variable immunodeficiency (dated by TCRdb to 2013 to 2016). Overall study results and their limits: Healthy controls shared more TCRbeta clones with each other than CVID subjects shared among themselves (p < 0.0001). According to the authors, finding the cause of the higher clonality in CVID would require sequencing the repertoires of T cell subpopulations. Differences among patients in the CVID cohort limited the correlations between repertoire features and clinical complications. Reportedly, TCRbeta sequences from CVID had fewer deletions and N-nucleotide insertions, and highly modified clones with 13 or more V deletions were absent from CVID. Despite equal DNA input, controls averaged about 81,820 unique sequences per sample versus about 32,000 in CVID samples. Compared with healthy controls, CVID subjects showed increased TCRbeta clonality (t-test p = 0.018), a feature most characteristic of about a third of subjects.

The sequence came from a person aged 18-70 years in good health. The chain is encoded by TRBV2 joined to TRBJ2-3; TRBD1 is possibly the D segment (5 matching bases). The sample consisted of peripheral blood mononuclear cells. The covered CDR3 bases are TGTGCCAGCGGACCTCAGGGTGCATTTGATACG. This codes for CASGPQGAFDT. Given in full, the CDR3 is CASGPQGAFDTQYF. The full variable domain, completed from the reference TRBV2 and TRBJ2-3 proteins outside the CDR3, reads EPEVTQTPSHQVTQMGQEVILRCVPISNHLYFYWYRQILGQKVEFLVSFYNNEISEKSEIFDDQFSVERPDGSNFTLKIRSTKLEDSAMYFCASGPQGAFDTQYFGPGTRLTVL.